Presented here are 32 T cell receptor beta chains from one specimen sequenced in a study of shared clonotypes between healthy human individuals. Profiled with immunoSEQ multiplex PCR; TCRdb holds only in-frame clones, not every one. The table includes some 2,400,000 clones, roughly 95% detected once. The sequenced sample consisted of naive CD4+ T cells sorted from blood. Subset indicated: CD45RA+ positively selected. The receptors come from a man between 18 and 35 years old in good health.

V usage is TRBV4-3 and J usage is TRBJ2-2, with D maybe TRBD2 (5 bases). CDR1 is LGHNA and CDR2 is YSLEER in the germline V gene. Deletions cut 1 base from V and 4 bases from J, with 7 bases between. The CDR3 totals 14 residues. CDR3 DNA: TGCGCCAGCAGCCAAGGCGCGGGCACCGGGGAGCTGTTTTTT. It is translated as CASSQGAGTGELFF.

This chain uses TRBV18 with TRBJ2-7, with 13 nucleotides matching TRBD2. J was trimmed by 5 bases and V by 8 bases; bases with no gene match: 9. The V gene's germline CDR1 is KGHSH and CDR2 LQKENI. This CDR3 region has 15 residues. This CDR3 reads CASARRTSGRDEQYF. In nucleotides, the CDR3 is TGTGCCAGCGCACGACGTACTAGCGGGAGGGACGAGCAGTACTTC.

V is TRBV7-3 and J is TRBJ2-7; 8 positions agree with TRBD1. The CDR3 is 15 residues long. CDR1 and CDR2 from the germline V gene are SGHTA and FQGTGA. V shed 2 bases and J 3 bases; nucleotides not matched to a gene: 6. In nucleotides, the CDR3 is TGTGCCAGCAGCTTAGTTTCAGGGGGCAGCTACGAGCAGTACTTC. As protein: CASSLVSGGSYEQYF.

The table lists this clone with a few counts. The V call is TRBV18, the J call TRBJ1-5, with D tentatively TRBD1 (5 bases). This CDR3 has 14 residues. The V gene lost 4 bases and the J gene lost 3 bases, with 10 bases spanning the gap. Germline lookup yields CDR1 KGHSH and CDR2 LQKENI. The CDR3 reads CASSQGTLNQPQHF. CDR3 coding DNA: TGTGCCAGCTCACAAGGGACTCTCAATCAGCCCCAGCATTTT. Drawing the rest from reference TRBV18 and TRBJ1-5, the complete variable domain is NAGVMQNPRHLVRRRGQEARLRCSPMKGHSHVYWYRQLPEEGLKFMVYLQKENIIDESGMPKERFSAEFPKEGPSILRIQQVVRGDSAAYFCASSQGTLNQPQHFGDGTRLSIL.

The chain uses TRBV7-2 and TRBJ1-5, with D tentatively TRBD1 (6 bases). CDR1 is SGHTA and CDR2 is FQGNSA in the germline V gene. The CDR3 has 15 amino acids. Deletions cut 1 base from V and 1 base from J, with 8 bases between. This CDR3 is CASSLDRVSNQPQHF. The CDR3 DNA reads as TGTGCCAGCAGCTTAGACAGGGTGAGCAATCAGCCCCAGCATTTT.

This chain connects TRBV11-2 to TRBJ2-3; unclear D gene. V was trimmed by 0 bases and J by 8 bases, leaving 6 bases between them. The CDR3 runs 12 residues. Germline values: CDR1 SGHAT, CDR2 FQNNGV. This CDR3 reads CASSLETSTQYF. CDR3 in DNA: TGTGCCAGCAGCTTAGAAACCTCTACGCAGTATTTT. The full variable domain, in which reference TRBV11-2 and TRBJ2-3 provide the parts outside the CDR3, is EAGVAQSPRYKIIEKRQSVAFWCNPISGHATLYWYQQILGQGPKLLIQFQNNGVVDDSQLPKDRFSAERLKGVDSTLKIQPAKLEDSAVYLCASSLETSTQYFGPGTRLTVL.

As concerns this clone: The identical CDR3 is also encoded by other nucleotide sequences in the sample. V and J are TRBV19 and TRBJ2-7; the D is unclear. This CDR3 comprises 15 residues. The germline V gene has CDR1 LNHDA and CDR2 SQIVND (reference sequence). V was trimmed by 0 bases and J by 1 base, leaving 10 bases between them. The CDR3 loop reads CASSIEGTASYEQYF. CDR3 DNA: TGTGCCAGTAGTATAGAGGGAACGGCTTCCTACGAGCAGTACTTC.

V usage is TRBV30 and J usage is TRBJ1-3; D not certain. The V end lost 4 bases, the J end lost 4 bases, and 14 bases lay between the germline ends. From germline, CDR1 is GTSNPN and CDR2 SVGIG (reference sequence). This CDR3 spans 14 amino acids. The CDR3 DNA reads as TGTGCCTGGACCCCCGGGAGAGGAGGAAACACCATATATTTT. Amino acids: CAWTPGRGGNTIYF.

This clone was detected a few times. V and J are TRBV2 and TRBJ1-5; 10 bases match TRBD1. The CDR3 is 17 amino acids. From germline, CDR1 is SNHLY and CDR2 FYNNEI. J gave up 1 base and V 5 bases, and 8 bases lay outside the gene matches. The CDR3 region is CASSPVDRGRSNQPQHF. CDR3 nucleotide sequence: TGTGCCAGCAGTCCCGTCGACAGGGGGCGCAGCAATCAGCCCCAGCATTTT.

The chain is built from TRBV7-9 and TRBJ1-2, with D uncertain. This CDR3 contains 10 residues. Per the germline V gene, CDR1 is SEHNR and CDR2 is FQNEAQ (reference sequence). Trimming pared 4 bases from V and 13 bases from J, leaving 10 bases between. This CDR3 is CASSSDGPTF. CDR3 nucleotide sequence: TGTGCCAGCAGCTCGGACGGCCCCACCTTC.

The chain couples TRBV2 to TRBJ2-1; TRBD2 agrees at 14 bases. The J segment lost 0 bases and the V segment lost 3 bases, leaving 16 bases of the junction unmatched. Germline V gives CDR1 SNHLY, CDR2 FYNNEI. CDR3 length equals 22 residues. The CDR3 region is CASSDNSGTSGRATGSYNEQFF. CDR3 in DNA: TGTGCCAGCAGTGATAACTCTGGGACTAGCGGGAGAGCTACCGGCTCCTACAATGAGCAGTTCTTC.

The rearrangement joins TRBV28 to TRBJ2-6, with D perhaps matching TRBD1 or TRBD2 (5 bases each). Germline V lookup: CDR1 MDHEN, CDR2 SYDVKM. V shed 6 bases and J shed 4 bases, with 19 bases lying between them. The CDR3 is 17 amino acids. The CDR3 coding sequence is TGTGCCAGCAGCTCCGGGTCCCCCTGGGGGGGGGCCAACGTCCTGACTTTC. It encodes CASSSGSPWGGANVLTF.

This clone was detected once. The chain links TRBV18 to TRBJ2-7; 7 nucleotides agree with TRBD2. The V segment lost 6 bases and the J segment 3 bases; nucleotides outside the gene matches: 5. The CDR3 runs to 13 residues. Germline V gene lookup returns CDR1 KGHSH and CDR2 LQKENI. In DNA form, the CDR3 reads TGTGCCAGCTCGCCGACTAGCTACTACGAGCAGTACTTC. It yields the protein CASSPTSYYEQYF.

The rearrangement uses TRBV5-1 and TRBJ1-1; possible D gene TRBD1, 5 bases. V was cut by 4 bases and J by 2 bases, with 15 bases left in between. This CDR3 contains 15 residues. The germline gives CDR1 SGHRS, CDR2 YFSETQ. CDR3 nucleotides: TGCGCCAGCAGCCCCCGGACACCCATTAACACTGAAGCTTTCTTT. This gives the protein CASSPRTPINTEAFF.

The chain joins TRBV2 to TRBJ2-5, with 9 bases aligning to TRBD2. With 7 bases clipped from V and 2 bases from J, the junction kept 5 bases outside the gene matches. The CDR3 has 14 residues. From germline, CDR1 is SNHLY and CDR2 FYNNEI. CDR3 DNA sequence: TGTGCCAGCAAGGAGCGGGAGGTGCAAGAGACCCAGTACTTC. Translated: CASKEREVQETQYF.

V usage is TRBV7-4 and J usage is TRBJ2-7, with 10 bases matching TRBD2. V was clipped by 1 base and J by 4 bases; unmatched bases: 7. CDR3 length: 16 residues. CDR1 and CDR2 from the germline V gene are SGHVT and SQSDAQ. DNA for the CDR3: TGTGCCAGCAGCTTAGTGGAGCGGGAGGGCGAGTACGAGCAGTACTTC. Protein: CASSLVEREGEYEQYF.

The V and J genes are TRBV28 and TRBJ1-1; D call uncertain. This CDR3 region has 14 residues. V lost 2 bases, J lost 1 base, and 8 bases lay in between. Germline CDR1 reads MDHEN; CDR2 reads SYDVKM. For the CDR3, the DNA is TGTGCCAGCAGTTTAAGTCAGCCGAACACTGAAGCTTTCTTT. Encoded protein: CASSLSQPNTEAFF.

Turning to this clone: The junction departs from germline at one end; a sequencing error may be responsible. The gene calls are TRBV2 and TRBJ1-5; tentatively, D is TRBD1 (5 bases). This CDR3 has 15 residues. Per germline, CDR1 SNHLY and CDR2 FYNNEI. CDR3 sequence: CASSEDGAANQPQHF. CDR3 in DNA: TGTGCCAGCAGCGAAGACGGGGCGGCAAATCAGCCCCAGCATTTT.

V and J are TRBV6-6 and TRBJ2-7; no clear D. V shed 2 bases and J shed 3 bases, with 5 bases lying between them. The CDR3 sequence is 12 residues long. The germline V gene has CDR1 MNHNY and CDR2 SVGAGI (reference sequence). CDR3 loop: CASSYAIYEQYF. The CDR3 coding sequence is TGTGCCAGCAGTTACGCGATCTACGAGCAGTACTTC.

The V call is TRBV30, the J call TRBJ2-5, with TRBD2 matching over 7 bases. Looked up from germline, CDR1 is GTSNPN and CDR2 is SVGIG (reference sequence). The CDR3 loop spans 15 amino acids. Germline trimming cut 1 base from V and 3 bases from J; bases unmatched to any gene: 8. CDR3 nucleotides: TGTGCCTGGAGTGGAGAGAGCGGGGTAAAAGAGACCCAGTACTTC. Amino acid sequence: CAWSGESGVKETQYF. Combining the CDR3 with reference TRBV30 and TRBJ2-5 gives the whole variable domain SQTIHQWPATLVQPVGSPLSLECTVEGTSNPNLYWYRQAAGRGLQLLFYSVGIGQISSEVPQNLSASRPQDRQFILSSKKLLLSDSGFYLCAWSGESGVKETQYFGPGTRLLVL.

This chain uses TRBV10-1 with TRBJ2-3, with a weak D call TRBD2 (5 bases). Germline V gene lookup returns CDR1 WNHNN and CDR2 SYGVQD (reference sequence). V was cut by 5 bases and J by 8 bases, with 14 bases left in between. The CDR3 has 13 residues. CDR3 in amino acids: CASSSPTTITQYF. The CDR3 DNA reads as TGCGCCAGCAGTTCTCCAACGACTATTACGCAGTATTTT.

The CDR3 is CASRTTSGTTYDTAFF. The CDR3 DNA is TGTGCCAGCAGGACCACCTCGGGGACAACGTATGATACCGCTTTCTTT. The chain employs TRBV2 and TRBJ1-1; maybe TRBD1 (6 bases). Germline V gene sequence: CDR1 SNHLY, CDR2 FYNNEI. The V end was cut by 6 bases, the J end by 11 bases, with 28 bases between. The length of the CDR3 is 16 residues. Filled out from reference TRBV2 and TRBJ1-1, the complete variable domain reads EPEVTQTPSHQVTQMGQEVILRCVPISNHLYFYWYRQILGQKVEFLVSFYNNEISEKSEIFDDQFSVERPDGSNFTLKIRSTKLEDSAMYFCASRTTSGTTYDTAFFGQGTRLTVV.

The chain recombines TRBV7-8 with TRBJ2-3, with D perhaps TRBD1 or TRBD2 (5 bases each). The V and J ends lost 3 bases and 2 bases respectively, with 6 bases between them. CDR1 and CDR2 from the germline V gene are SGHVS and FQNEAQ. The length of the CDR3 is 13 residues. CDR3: CASSLGTTDTQYF. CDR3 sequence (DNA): TGTGCCAGCAGCTTGGGGACCACAGATACGCAGTATTTT.

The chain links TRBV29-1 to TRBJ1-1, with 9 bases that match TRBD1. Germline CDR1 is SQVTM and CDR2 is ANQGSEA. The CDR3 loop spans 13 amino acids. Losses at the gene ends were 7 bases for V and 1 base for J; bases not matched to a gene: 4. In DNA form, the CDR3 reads TGCAGCGCACCGGGACAGGGGAACACTGAAGCTTTCTTT. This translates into CSAPGQGNTEAFF.

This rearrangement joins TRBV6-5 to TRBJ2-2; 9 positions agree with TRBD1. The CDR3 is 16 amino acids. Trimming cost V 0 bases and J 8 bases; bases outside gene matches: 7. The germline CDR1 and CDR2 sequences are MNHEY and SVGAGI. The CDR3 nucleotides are TGTGCCAGCAGTTACTCAGGGACAGGGACCCCGGGGGAGCTGTTTTTT. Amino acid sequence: CASSYSGTGTPGELFF.

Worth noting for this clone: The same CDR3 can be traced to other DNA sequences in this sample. CDR3: CASSPPGGSYEQYF. The CDR3 bases are TGTGCCAGCTCACCACCGGGCGGATCCTACGAGCAGTACTTC. The V and J genes are TRBV18 and TRBJ2-7; D is unresolved. V was cut by 0 bases and J by 1 base, with 7 bases left in between. The CDR3 covers 14 residues. Germline CDR1 reads KGHSH; CDR2 reads LQKENI.

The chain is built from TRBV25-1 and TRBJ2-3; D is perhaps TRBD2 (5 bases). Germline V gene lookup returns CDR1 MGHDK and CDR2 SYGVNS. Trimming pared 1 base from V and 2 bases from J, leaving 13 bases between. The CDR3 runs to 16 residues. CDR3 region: CASSESLRGSTDTQYF. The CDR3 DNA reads TGTGCCAGCAGTGAATCGCTACGGGGATCCACAGATACGCAGTATTTT. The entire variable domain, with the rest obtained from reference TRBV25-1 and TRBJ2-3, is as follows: EADIYQTPRYLVIGTGKKITLECSQTMGHDKMYWYQQDPGMELHLIHYSYGVNSTEKGDLSSESTVSRIRTEHFPLTLESARPSHTSQYLCASSESLRGSTDTQYFGPGTRLTVL.

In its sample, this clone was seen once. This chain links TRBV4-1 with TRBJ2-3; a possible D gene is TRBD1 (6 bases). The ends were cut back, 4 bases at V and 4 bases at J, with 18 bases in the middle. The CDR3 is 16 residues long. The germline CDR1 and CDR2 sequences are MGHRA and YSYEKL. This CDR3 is CASSPLGLRQADTQYF. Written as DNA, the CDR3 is TGCGCCAGCAGCCCTCTCGGGTTGCGACAGGCAGATACGCAGTATTTT.

The CDR3 DNA reads as TGTGCCAGCAGTCCCAGAATGAACACTGAAGCTTTCTTT. The encoded protein is CASSPRMNTEAFF. The rearrangement uses TRBV28 and TRBJ1-1; no reliable D call. With 5 bases removed from V and 0 bases from J, the gap between germline ends came to 7 bases. The CDR3 totals 13 residues. The V gene's germline CDR1 is MDHEN and CDR2 SYDVKM.

The CDR3 loop is CASSLDGAAGANVLTF. The DNA of the CDR3 is TGCGCCAGCAGCTTGGACGGTGCGGCTGGGGCCAACGTCCTGACTTTC. The chain links TRBV5-1 to TRBJ2-6; the D is unclear. Germline V CDR1 and CDR2: SGHRS, YFSETQ. The CDR3 is 16 amino acids. Trimming left V 0 bases short and J 2 bases short, with 9 bases between.

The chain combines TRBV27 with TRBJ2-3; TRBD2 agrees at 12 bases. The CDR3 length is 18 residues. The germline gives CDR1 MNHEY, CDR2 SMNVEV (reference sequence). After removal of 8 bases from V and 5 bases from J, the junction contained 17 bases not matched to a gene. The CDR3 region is CASRRVTRLAGAGDTQYF. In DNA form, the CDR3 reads TGTGCCAGCCGGCGAGTGACTCGACTAGCGGGGGCAGGAGATACGCAGTATTTT.

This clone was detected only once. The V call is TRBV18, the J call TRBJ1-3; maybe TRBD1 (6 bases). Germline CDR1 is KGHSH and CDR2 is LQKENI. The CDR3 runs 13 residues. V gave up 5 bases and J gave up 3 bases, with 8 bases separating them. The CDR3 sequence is CASSRTDGNTIYF. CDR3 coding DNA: TGTGCCAGCTCAAGGACAGATGGAAACACCATATATTTT.